This is a list of T cell receptor beta chains from one sample in a study of blood T cell repertoires in COVID-19. Sequencing used immunoSEQ multiplex PCR; TCRdb keeps in-frame clones, though not all of them. This table has under 35,000 clones, less than 90% appearing once. The sequencing sample was made of peripheral blood. These receptor sequences come from a man between 65 and 80 years old with active COVID-19. The conserved cysteine and the conserved F or W are not part of the CDR3 here. The order of the fields is CDR3 protein, J gene, V gene.

CDR3 protein: ASSPTSGSYQETQY; J gene: TRBJ2-5; V gene: TRBV19
CDR3 protein: ASSSAADLGNEQF; J gene: TRBJ2-1; V gene: TRBV9
CDR3 protein: ARSSRDRGINETQY; J gene: TRBJ2-5; V gene: TRBV5-3
CDR3 protein: ASSRDSTDTQY; J gene: TRBJ2-3; V gene: TRBV7-9
CDR3 protein: ASSSQSFLADNEQF; J gene: TRBJ2-1; V gene: TRBV5-1
CDR3 protein: SARQNTEAF; J gene: TRBJ1-1; V gene: TRBV20-1
CDR3 protein: ASSSPGTSGREQF; J gene: TRBJ2-1; V gene: TRBV28
CDR3 protein: SASHFLLGGNEQF; J gene: TRBJ2-1; V gene: TRBV20-1
CDR3 protein: ASSGTSGVWNEQF; J gene: TRBJ2-1; V gene: TRBV11-2
CDR3 protein: ASSYVPGGHNQPQH; J gene: TRBJ1-5; V gene: TRBV6-6
CDR3 protein: ATSDWGQGERGYT; J gene: TRBJ1-2; V gene: TRBV24-1
CDR3 protein: ASSESTSGSLGELF; J gene: TRBJ2-2; V gene: TRBV10-1
CDR3 protein: ASSLRGGIYNEQF; J gene: TRBJ2-1; V gene: TRBV7-2
CDR3 protein: ASSPRTGEGYT; J gene: TRBJ1-2; V gene: TRBV14
CDR3 protein: ASSESLTGSRSPLH; J gene: TRBJ1-6; V gene: TRBV25-1
CDR3 protein: ASSARHLAGGITDTQY; J gene: TRBJ2-3; V gene: TRBV7-2
CDR3 protein: ASSLKQGTDTQY; J gene: TRBJ2-3; V gene: TRBV27
CDR3 protein: ASSLVWSVSGNTIY; J gene: TRBJ1-3; V gene: TRBV11-2
CDR3 protein: ASSQDTPSGTSGYEQY; J gene: TRBJ2-7; V gene: TRBV4-1
CDR3 protein: ASSLGQRVGTQY; J gene: TRBJ2-5; V gene: TRBV11-2
CDR3 protein: ASSQGTSGAYNEQF; J gene: TRBJ2-1; V gene: TRBV4-1
CDR3 protein: ASSPSGTRNEQF; J gene: TRBJ2-1; V gene: TRBV7-2
CDR3 protein: ASSQTDYSYNEQF; J gene: TRBJ2-1; V gene: TRBV3-1/TRBV3-2
CDR3 protein: ASSQDPGQAFYNEQF; J gene: TRBJ2-1; V gene: TRBV4-1
CDR3 protein: ASSQTRNPRGMNTEAF; J gene: TRBJ1-1; V gene: TRBV4-1
CDR3 protein: ASSDYRGTGNTIY; J gene: TRBJ1-3; V gene: TRBV9
CDR3 protein: ASSPRGPGSNQPQH; J gene: TRBJ1-5; V gene: TRBV18
CDR3 protein: SVGDFGGSYEQY; J gene: TRBJ2-7; V gene: TRBV29-1
CDR3 protein: ASSPTSISSYNEQF; J gene: TRBJ2-1; V gene: TRBV19
CDR3 protein: ASSQGSVDYT; J gene: TRBJ1-2; V gene: TRBV28
CDR3 protein: ASSSFGRGGELF; J gene: TRBJ2-2; V gene: TRBV7-2
CDR3 protein: ASTRDRGSSYEQY; J gene: TRBJ2-7; V gene: TRBV5-6
CDR3 protein: ASSSLVDTQY; J gene: TRBJ2-3; V gene: TRBV12-3/TRBV12-4
CDR3 protein: ASSLGTNEKLF; J gene: TRBJ1-4; V gene: TRBV11-2
CDR3 protein: ASSSQTGGLNSPLH; J gene: TRBJ1-6; V gene: TRBV19
CDR3 protein: ASSPRGANTGELF; J gene: TRBJ2-2; V gene: TRBV3-1/TRBV3-2
CDR3 protein: ASNPTSQETQY; J gene: TRBJ2-5; V gene: TRBV28
CDR3 protein: ASSLASGREGTQY; J gene: TRBJ2-5; V gene: TRBV7-2
CDR3 protein: ASSLGGDSEKLF; J gene: TRBJ1-4; V gene: TRBV18
CDR3 protein: ASSASGGRETQY; J gene: TRBJ2-5; V gene: TRBV25-1
CDR3 protein: ASSLQINTEAF; J gene: TRBJ1-1; V gene: TRBV12-3/TRBV12-4
CDR3 protein: ASSSPSSYEQY; J gene: TRBJ2-7; V gene: TRBV7-2
CDR3 protein: ASSLGDRNYGYT; J gene: TRBJ1-2; V gene: TRBV5-1
CDR3 protein: SVGLFETNTGELF; J gene: TRBJ2-2; V gene: TRBV29-1
CDR3 protein: ASSGGKDGVNTLH; J gene: TRBJ1-6; V gene: TRBV5-8
CDR3 protein: ASSWTGGNTGELF; J gene: TRBJ2-2; V gene: TRBV6-5
CDR3 protein: ASSFGSGAGTEAF; J gene: TRBJ1-1; V gene: TRBV5-6
CDR3 protein: ASSLNRAGAYNEQF; J gene: TRBJ2-1; V gene: TRBV13
CDR3 protein: ASSLPRDRFDEQY; J gene: TRBJ2-7; V gene: TRBV5-1
CDR3 protein: ASSLGAGVDYEQF; J gene: TRBJ2-1; V gene: TRBV7-2
CDR3 protein: ASTLTSGGSYEQY; J gene: TRBJ2-7; V gene: TRBV7-2
CDR3 protein: ASSPGLAGIETQY; J gene: TRBJ2-5; V gene: TRBV7-8
CDR3 protein: AISEPYNEQF; J gene: TRBJ2-1; V gene: TRBV10-3